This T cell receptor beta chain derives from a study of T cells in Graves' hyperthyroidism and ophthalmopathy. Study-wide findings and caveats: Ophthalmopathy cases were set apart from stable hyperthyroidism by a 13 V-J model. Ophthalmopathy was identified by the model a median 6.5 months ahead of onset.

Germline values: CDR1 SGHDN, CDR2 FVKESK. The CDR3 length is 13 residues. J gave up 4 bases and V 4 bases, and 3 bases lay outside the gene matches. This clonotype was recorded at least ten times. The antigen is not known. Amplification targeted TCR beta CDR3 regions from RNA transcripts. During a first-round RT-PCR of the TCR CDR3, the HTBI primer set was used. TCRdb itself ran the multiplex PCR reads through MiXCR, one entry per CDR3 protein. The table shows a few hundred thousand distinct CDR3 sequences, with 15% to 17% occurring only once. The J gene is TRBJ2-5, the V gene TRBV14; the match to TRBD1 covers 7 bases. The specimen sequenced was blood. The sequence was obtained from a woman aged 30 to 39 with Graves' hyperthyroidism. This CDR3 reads CASSPTGVETQYF. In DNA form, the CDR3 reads TGTGCCAGCAGCCCTACAGGGGTAGAGACCCAGTACTTC.